Following are 5 T cell receptor beta chains from one sample sequenced in a study of shared clonotypes between healthy human individuals. The repertoire was sequenced with immunoSEQ multiplex PCR; TCRdb's copy has only in-frame clones and lacks some. Of roughly 850,000 clones in the sample, about 96% are singletons; the top ten hold around 0.25%. As defined, naive CD8 cells were CD45RO-negative and positively selected for CCR7, with terminally differentiated effector memory CD45RA+ cells excluded. The sequencing input was naive CD8+ T cells sorted from blood. The receptor source for this set is a man between 25 and 39 years old in good health.

V usage is TRBV7-9 and J usage is TRBJ1-1; D not certain. The V gene lost 0 bases and the J gene lost 11 bases, with 7 bases spanning the gap. The germline V gene has CDR1 SEHNR and CDR2 FQNEAQ (reference sequence). This CDR3 contains 11 residues. DNA for the CDR3: TGTGCCAGCAGCTTAGCGCTTGAGGCTTTCTTT. It translates to CASSLALEAFF.

The gene calls are TRBV29-1 and TRBJ2-7; D gene uncertain. CDR3 size: 13 residues. Looked up from germline, CDR1 is SQVTM and CDR2 is ANQGSEA. The ends were cut back, 5 bases at V and 4 bases at J, with 15 bases in the middle. The CDR3 loop is CSVFDWGGYEQYF. The CDR3 nucleotides read TGCAGCGTTTTTGACTGGGGTGGGTACGAGCAGTACTTC.

The chain couples TRBV29-1 to TRBJ2-3, with D perhaps TRBD2 (6 bases). The length of the CDR3 is 14 residues. V lost 2 bases, J lost 4 bases, and 13 bases lay in between. CDR1 and CDR2 from the germline V gene are SQVTM and ANQGSEA. This CDR3 is CSVETGESPDTQYF. CDR3 sequence (DNA): TGCAGCGTTGAAACGGGAGAGAGTCCAGATACGCAGTATTTT.

In the case of this clone: One end of the junction does not line up with germline, which may come from a read error. Distinct nucleotide sequences in the sample also encode this CDR3. The rearrangement joins TRBV27 to TRBJ2-7; D is uncertain. CDR3 length: 13 residues. Germline V gene data show CDR1 as MNHEY and CDR2 as SMNVEV (reference sequence). CDR3: CASSLYQAYEQYF. The CDR3 DNA follows: TGTGCCAGCAGTTTATACCAGGCCTATGAGCAGTACTTC.

The chain carries TRBV6-6 and TRBJ2-7; TRBD2 matches 8 bases. Looked up from germline, CDR1 is MNHNY and CDR2 is SVGAGI (reference sequence). The J segment lost 2 bases and the V segment lost 6 bases, leaving 3 bases of the junction unmatched. CDR3 length: 13 amino acids. The DNA of the CDR3 is TGTGCCAGCAGACTAGCGGAAACCTACGAGCAGTACTTC. Translation gives CASRLAETYEQYF.